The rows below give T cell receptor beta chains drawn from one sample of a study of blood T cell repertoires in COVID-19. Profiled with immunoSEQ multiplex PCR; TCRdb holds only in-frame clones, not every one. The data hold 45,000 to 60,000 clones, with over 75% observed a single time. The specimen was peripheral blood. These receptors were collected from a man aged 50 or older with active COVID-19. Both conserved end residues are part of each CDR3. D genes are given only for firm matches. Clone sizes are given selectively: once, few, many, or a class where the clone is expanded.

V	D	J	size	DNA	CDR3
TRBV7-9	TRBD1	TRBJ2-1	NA	TGTGCCAGCAAACGAATGTCCGGGACAGGAGGCTATGAGCAGTTCTTC	CASKRMSGTGGYEQFF
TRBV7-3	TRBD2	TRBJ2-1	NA	TGTGCCAGCAGCTCCGTAGCGGGGGGGTCCCACAATGAGCAGTTCTTC	CASSSVAGGSHNEQFF
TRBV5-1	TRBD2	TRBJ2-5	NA	TGCGCCAGCAGCTTTGGTGTTAGCGGGTTCCAAGAGACCCAGTACTTC	CASSFGVSGFQETQYF
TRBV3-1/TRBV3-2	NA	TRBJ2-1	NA	TGTGCCAGCAGCCTTGAGCAAGGGGGTCGGTACAATGAGCAGTTCTTC	CASSLEQGGRYNEQFF
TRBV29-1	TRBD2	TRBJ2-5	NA	TGCAGCGCTTTAGCGGGAGGTCGAGAGACCCAGTACTTC	CSALAGGRETQYF
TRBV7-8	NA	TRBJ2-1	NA	TGTGCCAGCAGACCTTTCGCGGGATGGGCCTCCTACAATGAGCAGTTCTTC	CASRPFAGWASYNEQFF
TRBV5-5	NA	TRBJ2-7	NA	TGTGCCAGCAGTTTGGACAGATCACCGTACTTC	CASSLDRSPYF
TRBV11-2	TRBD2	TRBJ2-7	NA	TGTGCCAGCAGCTTAGAGCGGGGGACCTCCTACGAGCAGTACTTC	CASSLERGTSYEQYF
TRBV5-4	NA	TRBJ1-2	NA	TGTGCCAGCAGCTTGGGTACAGTCCTTAACTATGGCTACACCTTC	CASSLGTVLNYGYTF
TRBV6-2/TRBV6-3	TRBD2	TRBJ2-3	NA	TGTGCCAGCAGTTATTTCGGGGGGGCCATAGATACGCAGTATTTT	CASSYFGGAIDTQYF
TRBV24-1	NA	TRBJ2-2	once	TGTGCCACCAGTGATGCCAGGGTTCGGACCGGGGAGCTGTTTTTT	CATSDARVRTGELFF
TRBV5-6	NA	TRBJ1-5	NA	TGTGCCAGCAGCCCGGCAAAGGGGTCCAATCAGCCCCAGCATTTT	CASSPAKGSNQPQHF
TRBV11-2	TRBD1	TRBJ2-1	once	TGTGCCAGCAGCTCCGTTAGGGGGCGACACTCCTACAATGAGCAGTTCTTC	CASSSVRGRHSYNEQFF
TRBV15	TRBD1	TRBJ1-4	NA	TGTGCCACCAGCGGCTATGACAGGGGGTATGAAAAACTGTTTTTT	CATSGYDRGYEKLFF
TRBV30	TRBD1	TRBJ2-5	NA	TGTGCCTGGAGTACCGACAGGGGAGAGACCCAGTACTTC	CAWSTDRGETQYF
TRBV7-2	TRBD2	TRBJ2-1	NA	TGTGCCAGCAGCATCGGGACTAGCGGGAGTAATGAGCAGTTCTTC	CASSIGTSGSNEQFF
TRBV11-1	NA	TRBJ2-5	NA	TGTGCCAGCAGCCTATACGCACAGAGCATCCAAGAGACCCAGTACTTC	CASSLYAQSIQETQYF
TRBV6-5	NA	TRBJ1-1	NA	TGTGCCAGCAGTTACGGGTCAGGACTTGTGAACACTGAAGCTTTCTTT	CASSYGSGLVNTEAFF
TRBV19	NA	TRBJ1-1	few	TGTGCCAGTAGTCCTCGTGCAGGGAACACTGAAGCTTTCTTT	CASSPRAGNTEAFF
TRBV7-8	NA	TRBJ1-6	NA	TGTGCCAGCAGCTATGACAGAGCAGGTGCCAATTCACCCCTCCACTTT	CASSYDRAGANSPLHF
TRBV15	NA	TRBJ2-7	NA	TGTGCCACCAGCCATGGGCACATGACCTCCTACGAGCAGTACTTC	CATSHGHMTSYEQYF
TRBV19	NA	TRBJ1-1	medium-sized	TGTGCCAGTAGTATATCCCTAGGGGGAACTGAAGCTTTCTTT	CASSISLGGTEAFF
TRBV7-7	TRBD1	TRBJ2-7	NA	TGTGCTAGCAGCTTACGGGACAGGGGCCCCTACGAGCAGTACTTC	CASSLRDRGPYEQYF
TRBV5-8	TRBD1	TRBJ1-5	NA	TGTGCCAGCAGCCGGGGTCGGGACAGGGGGCTTCGGAGCAATCAGCCCCAGCATTTT	CASSRGRDRGLRSNQPQHF